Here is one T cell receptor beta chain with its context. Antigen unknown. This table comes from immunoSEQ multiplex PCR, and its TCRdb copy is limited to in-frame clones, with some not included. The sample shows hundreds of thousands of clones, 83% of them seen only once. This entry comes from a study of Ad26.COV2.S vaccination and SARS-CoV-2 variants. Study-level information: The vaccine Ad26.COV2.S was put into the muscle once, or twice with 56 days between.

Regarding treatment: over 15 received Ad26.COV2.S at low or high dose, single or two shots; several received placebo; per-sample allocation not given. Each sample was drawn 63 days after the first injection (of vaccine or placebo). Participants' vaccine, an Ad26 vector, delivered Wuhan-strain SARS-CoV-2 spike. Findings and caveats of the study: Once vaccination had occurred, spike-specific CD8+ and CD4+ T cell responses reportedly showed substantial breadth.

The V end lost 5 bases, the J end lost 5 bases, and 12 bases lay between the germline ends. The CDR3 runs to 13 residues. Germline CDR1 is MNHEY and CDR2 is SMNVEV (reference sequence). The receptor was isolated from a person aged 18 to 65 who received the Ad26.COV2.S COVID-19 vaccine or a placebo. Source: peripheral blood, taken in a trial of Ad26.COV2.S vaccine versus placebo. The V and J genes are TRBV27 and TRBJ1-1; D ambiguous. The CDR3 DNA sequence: TGTGCCAGCAGTGTCGAACTGAGAACTGAAGCTTTCTTT. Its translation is CASSVELRTEAFF.